The 19 T cell receptor beta chains below were found in one sample sequenced in a study of control samples from healthy donors and cancer patients. The assay was immunoSEQ multiplex PCR, and TCRdb's table has in-frame clones only and misses some. Of roughly 450,000 clones listed, around 90% are singletons. Material for sequencing was PBMCs. These receptor sequences come from a man aged 35-49 years with head and neck cancer.

The genes are TRBV11-2 and TRBJ2-7; D is unresolved. V was trimmed by 2 bases and J by 6 bases, leaving 8 bases between them. The CDR3 is 12 amino acids. CDR1 is SGHAT, CDR2 FQNNGV, per germline. The CDR3 loop reads CASSLNSVEQYF. In DNA form, the CDR3 reads TGTGCCAGCAGCTTAAACTCGGTCGAGCAGTACTTC. Looking up the rest from reference TRBV11-2 and TRBJ2-7 gives the full variable domain: EAGVAQSPRYKIIEKRQSVAFWCNPISGHATLYWYQQILGQGPKLLIQFQNNGVVDDSQLPKDRFSAERLKGVDSTLKIQPAKLEDSAVYLCASSLNSVEQYFGPGTRLTVT.

This rearrangement joins TRBV30 to TRBJ1-1, with 8 bases lining up with TRBD1. V was clipped by 0 bases and J by 3 bases; unmatched bases: 9. There are 16 residues in the CDR3. The germline gives CDR1 GTSNPN, CDR2 SVGIG (reference sequence). The CDR3 DNA follows: TGTGCCTGGAGTGTTTATTTAGGCAGGGGGCACACTGAAGCTTTCTTT. Translated: CAWSVYLGRGHTEAFF.

The V and J genes are TRBV11-2 and TRBJ2-7; 8 bases map to TRBD1. This CDR3 comprises 14 residues. The V gene end was trimmed by 6 bases and the J gene end by 0 bases; junction bases not matched to a gene: 4. The germline CDR1 and CDR2 sequences are SGHAT and FQNNGV. The CDR3 DNA reads TGTGCCAGCAGGGGAACAGGGGGCTCCTACGAGCAGTACTTC. It is translated as CASRGTGGSYEQYF. The complete variable domain, with remaining parts taken from reference TRBV11-2 and TRBJ2-7, reads EAGVAQSPRYKIIEKRQSVAFWCNPISGHATLYWYQQILGQGPKLLIQFQNNGVVDDSQLPKDRFSAERLKGVDSTLKIQPAKLEDSAVYLCASRGTGGSYEQYFGPGTRLTVT.

The chain couples TRBV28 to TRBJ2-7, with 12 bases aligning to TRBD2. The ends lost 2 bases at V and 1 base at J; junction bases unmatched: 3. The CDR3 is 16 residues long. In germline, CDR1 is MDHEN, CDR2 SYDVKM. The CDR3 DNA sequence: TGTGCCAGCAGTTTACCCGGACTAGCGGGATCCTACGAGCAGTACTTC. Translated: CASSLPGLAGSYEQYF.

The V call is TRBV18, the J call TRBJ2-1, with D unclear. The CDR3 consists of 13 residues. Germline assignment: CDR1 KGHSH and CDR2 LQKENI. The V and J ends lost 3 bases and 3 bases respectively, with 6 bases between them. Here the CDR3 DNA reads TGTGCCAGCTCACCTGGCCTCTACAATGAGCAGTTCTTC. Amino acids: CASSPGLYNEQFF.

The chain joins TRBV28 to TRBJ1-5; 8 bases map to TRBD1. V dropped 6 bases and J dropped 6; count of bases not matched to a gene: 13. In germline, CDR1 is MDHEN, CDR2 SYDVKM. The CDR3 runs 16 residues. Here the CDR3 reads CASSAGQGGFSQPQHF. DNA for the CDR3: TGTGCCAGCAGCGCCGGACAGGGTGGTTTCAGTCAGCCCCAGCATTTT.

The chain combines TRBV3-1 (or the pseudogene TRBV3-2) with TRBJ2-5; no definite D call. CDR1 and CDR2 from the germline V gene are LGHDT and YNNKEL (reference sequence). Between the trimmed V and J ends, which lost 1 base and 5 bases, there was a span of 8 bases. This CDR3 spans 13 amino acids. The CDR3, as DNA: TGTGCCAGCAGCCAAGCTGGGTCGGAGACCCAGTACTTC. It is translated as CASSQAGSETQYF.

For this clone: At one end the junction does not follow the germline gene, possibly because of a read error. The DNA for the CDR3 is TGTGCCGGCAGCCCTTTAGACAAAGCCAAAAACATTCAGTACTTC. Residues: CAGSPLDKAKNIQYF. The J gene is TRBJ2-4, the V gene TRBV7-9, with D hard to call. Germline CDR1 SEHNR, CDR2 FQNEAQ (reference sequence). The length of the CDR3 is 15 residues.

V usage is TRBV2 and J usage is TRBJ2-7, with D possibly TRBD1 on 5 matching bases. This CDR3 spans 13 amino acids. The V end was cut by 7 bases, the J end by 4 bases, with 14 bases between. In germline, CDR1 is SNHLY, CDR2 FYNNEI. The CDR3 nucleotides are TGTGCCAGCACCCTGGGGCAGGAGTACGAGCAGTACTTC. It yields the protein CASTLGQEYEQYF.

The rearrangement links TRBV5-6 to TRBJ2-7; 8 nucleotides align to TRBD1. Per germline, CDR1 SGHDT and CDR2 YYEEEE. The junction had 3 bases not matched to a gene; V was cut back by 1 base and J by 6 bases. This CDR3 is built from 13 residues. CDR3 residues: CASSLSDRGEQYF. Written as DNA, the CDR3 is TGTGCCAGCAGCTTGTCCGACAGGGGCGAGCAGTACTTC.

The chain recombines TRBV21-1 with TRBJ2-5; the table gives TRBD2 as D, unverified against the DNA. TRBV21-1 is a documented pseudogene. The length of the CDR3 is 13 residues. The CDR3 loop reads CASSKGTKETQYF. The CDR3 bases are TGTGCCAGCAGCAAAGGGACTAAAGAGACCCAGTACTTC.

The chain uses TRBV7-2 and TRBJ2-7, with 7 nucleotides matching TRBD1. CDR1 and CDR2 (germline): SGHTA, FQGNSA. The ends lost 5 bases at V and 3 bases at J; junction bases unmatched: 7. The CDR3 consists of 14 residues. CDR3 residues: CASSVNRGNYEQYF. In nucleotides, the CDR3 is TGTGCCAGCAGCGTTAACAGGGGAAACTACGAGCAGTACTTC.

The chain uses TRBV9 and TRBJ1-1; D is uncertain. The V and J ends lost 0 bases and 10 bases respectively, with 13 bases between them. Germline V gene data show CDR1 as SGDLS and CDR2 as YYNGEE. CDR3 size: 13 residues. The CDR3 region has the DNA TGTGCCAGCAGCGTAGGGATCGGGGAAGGAGCTTTCTTT. Its translation is CASSVGIGEGAFF.

DNA for the CDR3: TGTGCCAGCAGCCCAACAAGGGAGACCCAGTACTTC. Amino acid sequence: CASSPTRETQYF. The rearrangement uses TRBV5-5 and TRBJ2-5; D is ambiguous. The V end was cut by 4 bases, the J end by 5 bases, with 9 bases between. The CDR3 is made up of 12 amino acids. Germline loops: CDR1 SGHKS, CDR2 YYEKEE (reference sequence). Based on the CDR3 plus reference TRBV5-5 and TRBJ2-5, the full variable domain is DAGVTQSPTHLIKTRGQQVTLRCSPISGHKSVSWYQQVLGQGPQFIFQYYEKEERGRGNFPDRFSARQFPNYSSELNVNALLLGDSALYLCASSPTRETQYFGPGTRLLVL.

The chain links TRBV5-1 to TRBJ2-1; 7 nucleotides align to TRBD2. Trimming cost V 2 bases and J 5 bases; bases outside gene matches: 10. CDR1 is SGHRS and CDR2 is YFSETQ in the germline V gene. The CDR3 length is 16 residues. CDR3: CASSLQPGTNDNEQFF. The CDR3 nucleotides read TGCGCCAGCAGCTTACAACCCGGGACTAATGACAATGAGCAGTTCTTC.

The chain has TRBV11-2 and TRBJ2-1; D remains unclear. V lost 5 bases, J lost 6 bases, and 11 bases lay in between. Germline assignment: CDR1 SGHAT and CDR2 FQNNGV. The CDR3 is made up of 13 amino acids. CDR3 nucleotides: TGTGCCAGCAGCCTGAGTCGTTTCAATGAGCAGTTCTTC. The encoded protein is CASSLSRFNEQFF.

V usage is TRBV6-5 and J usage is TRBJ1-2; TRBD1 matches at 7 bases. With V trimmed by 2 bases and J by 3 bases, 6 bases remained unmatched. This CDR3 spans 15 amino acids. CDR1 and CDR2 (germline): MNHEY, SVGAGI. In DNA form, the CDR3 reads TGTGCCAGCAGTTACAAGTCAGGGGGTGACTATGGCTACACCTTC. Protein sequence: CASSYKSGGDYGYTF.

The chain carries TRBV18 and TRBJ2-5; 9 bases are a match to TRBD1. This CDR3 has 16 residues. The germline gives CDR1 KGHSH, CDR2 LQKENI. V shed 1 base and J 5 bases; nucleotides not matched to a gene: 8. CDR3 residues: CASSPRSTGGRETQYF. CDR3 bases: TGTGCCAGCTCACCACGTTCAACAGGGGGCAGGGAGACCCAGTACTTC.

This chain uses TRBV6-2 or TRBV6-3 with TRBJ1-2; 7 bases line up with TRBD1. CDR3 length: 13 residues. CDR1 is MNHEY, CDR2 SVGEGT, per germline. V lost 6 bases to trimming and J lost 3 bases; unmatched junction nucleotides: 4. The CDR3 nucleotides are TGTGCCAGCAGCGTCGACAGGGACTATGGCTACACCTTC. Its protein is CASSVDRDYGYTF.